The rows below give T cell receptor beta chains drawn from one sample of a study of prognosis after radiotherapy for stage I lung cancer. One entry per CDR3 protein results from TCRdb running MiXCR on the multiplex PCR reads. The sample records over 25,000 distinct CDR3 sequences, 46% being singletons. The sequencing used PBMCs, collected before or after stereotactic body radiation therapy (not recorded which). The receptors derive from a donor aged 50 or older with non-small cell lung cancer. CDR3s include the opening cysteine and the closing phenylalanine or tryptophan. D genes are given only for firm matches. Clone size is stated in some rows and not others, as once, few, many or a class when expanded.

-,TRBV18,TRBJ2-7,many,TGTGCCAGCTCACCACTGAAGACAAGGACCTACGAGCAGTACTTC,CASSPLKTRTYEQYF
-,TRBV7-2,TRBJ1-2,many,TGTGCCAGCAGCTTAGTGGGACAAACGAGTCGCTATGGCTACACCTTC,CASSLVGQTSRYGYTF
-,TRBV27,TRBJ1-2,-,TGTGCCAGCAGTGCTACAGGGTCTGGCTACACCTTC,CASSATGSGYTF
TRBD2,TRBV11-2,TRBJ2-5,many,TGTGCCAGCAGCTCAGTAGCGGGGAGATACCAAGAGACCCAGTACTTC,CASSSVAGRYQETQYF
-,TRBV6-2/TRBV6-3,TRBJ2-2,medium-sized,TGTGCCAGCAGTCCCCGGGGCAGGAAGGGGTACACCGGGGAGCTGTTTTTT,CASSPRGRKGYTGELFF
-,TRBV5-5,TRBJ1-5,many,TGTGCCAGCAGCTCCTCCACTGCCAGCTATAGCAATCAGCCCCAGCATTTT,CASSSSTASYSNQPQHF
TRBD1,TRBV6-1,TRBJ1-1,many,TGTGCCAGCAGAAGGGACAGGATGAACACTGAAGCTTTCTTT,CASRRDRMNTEAFF
-,TRBV7-9,TRBJ2-3,many,TGTGCCAGCAGCTTAAAACTAGTCATAGGCACAGATACGCAGTATTTT,CASSLKLVIGTDTQYF
-,TRBV20-1,TRBJ2-5,many,TGCAGTGCTTACCCATCCGAGACCCAGTACTTC,CSAYPSETQYF
-,TRBV19,TRBJ2-2,-,TGTGCCAGTAGTAGCATGGGACCCGGGGAGATGTTTTTT,CASSSMGPGEMFF
-,TRBV25-1,TRBJ1-2,-,TGTACCAGCAGTCGGGGCGAAAACTGTGGCTACACCTTC,CTSSRGENCGYTF
-,TRBV9,TRBJ2-3,many,TGTGCCAGCAGCTCCCGCTGGGATACGCAGTATTTT,CASSSRWDTQYF
TRBD2,TRBV2,TRBJ2-5,many,TGTGCCAGCAGTCGGAGCGGGGGGGCTGGCGGAGAGACCCAGTACTTC,CASSRSGGAGGETQYF
-,TRBV28,TRBJ1-3,-,TGTGCCAGCAGTCCACTGGGGGGCGGAAACACCATATATTTT,CASSPLGGGNTIYF
-,TRBV11-2,TRBJ2-7,-,TGTGCCAGCAGCTTACCCCGCGAAGTGACAGTTACCTACGAGCAGTACTTC,CASSLPREVTVTYEQYF
TRBD1,TRBV28,TRBJ1-1,-,TGTGCCAGCAGTTCCACAGGGGCCGGGACCACTGAAGCTTTCTTT,CASSSTGAGTTEAFF
-,TRBV28,TRBJ2-3,-,TGTGCCAGCAGTTTCTTCCTAGAGGCCACAGATACGCAGTATTTT,CASSFFLEATDTQYF
TRBD1,TRBV24-1,TRBJ2-5,many,TGTGCCACCAGTGGATCCCTCTCCCGGGACAGATCAAAAGAGACCCAGTACTTC,CATSGSLSRDRSKETQYF
-,TRBV6-2/TRBV6-3,TRBJ1-3,medium-sized,TGTGCCAGCAGTTACGACCGACACAATGTAGGAAACACCATATATTTT,CASSYDRHNVGNTIYF
TRBD1,TRBV20-1,TRBJ1-1,-,TGCAGTGCGGGCCGACAGGGTGGGACTGAAGCTTTCTTT,CSAGRQGGTEAFF
TRBD1,TRBV9,TRBJ1-2,medium-sized,TGTGCCAGCAGCCGGGACAGGGGCTATGGCTACACCTTC,CASSRDRGYGYTF
-,TRBV20-1,TRBJ2-5,-,TGCAGTGCTATTAAAGGAAAACAAGAGACCCAGTACTTC,CSAIKGKQETQYF
-,TRBV20-1,TRBJ1-2,-,TGCAGTTCCCCGACAGTGAACTATGGCTACACCTTC,CSSPTVNYGYTF
-,TRBV6-1,TRBJ2-3,medium-sized,TGTGCCAGCAGTATAGACGTAGGTACGCAGTATTTT,CASSIDVGTQYF
-,TRBV11-3,TRBJ2-5,many,TGTGCCAGCGCGTTGGGTTTTGGTCAAGAGACCCAGTACTTC,CASALGFGQETQYF
-,TRBV6-1,TRBJ2-7,medium-sized,TGTGCCAGCACTGGCATGAACGAGCAGTACTTC,CASTGMNEQYF
TRBD2,TRBV5-8,TRBJ2-5,many,TGTGCCAGCAGCTCCATTTCGACTAGCGTTCGTGGAGAGACCCAGTACTTC,CASSSISTSVRGETQYF
-,TRBV18,TRBJ2-1,many,TGTGCCAGCTCACCAGGGGTAAACAATGAGCAGTTCTTC,CASSPGVNNEQFF
TRBD2,TRBV6-4,TRBJ2-1,-,TGTGTCGGCAGTAGGGGGACCATACTAGCGGACCCTTCCTACAATGAGCAGTTCTTC,CVGSRGTILADPSYNEQFF
TRBD2,TRBV6-1,TRBJ2-3,many,TGTGCCAGCACGGCTAGCGGGAGTGGAACAGATACGCAGTATTTT,CASTASGSGTDTQYF
-,TRBV2,TRBJ2-5,-,TGTGCCAGCAGTGACGGTCTAGGGATAGCCCAGTACTTC,CASSDGLGIAQYF
TRBD2,TRBV29-1,TRBJ2-2,-,TGCAGCGTTGAGGCTAGCGGGGGGGCCATGTGTCTTTCCTGGGAGCTGTTTTTT,CSVEASGGAMCLSWELFF
TRBD2,TRBV2,TRBJ2-3,many,TGTGCCAGCACCTTTAGCGGGGGACGAGATACGCAGTATTTT,CASTFSGGRDTQYF
-,TRBV7-2,TRBJ2-1,-,TGTGCCAGCAGCTCCAACTGGATTTTAGAGCAGTTCTTC,CASSSNWILEQFF
-,TRBV4-1,TRBJ2-2,once,TGCGCCAGCAGCCTTTCTAGTTCCGGAGAGCTGTTTTTT,CASSLSSSGELFF
TRBD2,TRBV6-2/TRBV6-3,TRBJ2-2,-,TGTTCCAGTACCCCGGGACTAGGGAACACCGGGGAGCTGTTTTTT,CSSTPGLGNTGELFF
-,TRBV6-5,TRBJ2-7,medium-sized,TGTGCCAGCAGTTACGACGGCCTCTACGAGCAGTACTTC,CASSYDGLYEQYF
-,TRBV30,TRBJ2-3,-,TGTGCCTCCCCCTTTTCCGGCAGCACAGATACGCAGTATTTT,CASPFSGSTDTQYF
-,TRBV7-8,TRBJ2-7,many,TGTGCCAGCAGGAAGCTGCCCCCGGGACGCTACGAGCAGTACTTC,CASRKLPPGRYEQYF
-,TRBV24-1,TRBJ2-1,many,TGTGCCACCATGCCTCAAGGGTACAATGAGCAGTTCTTC,CATMPQGYNEQFF
-,TRBV19,TRBJ1-5,many,TGTGCCAGTGGGGGTAGCAATCAGCCCCAGCATTTT,CASGGSNQPQHF
-,TRBV9,TRBJ2-6,many,TGTGCCAGCAGCGTAGGTAGGGTCCACCTATCTGGGGCCAACGTCCTGACTTTC,CASSVGRVHLSGANVLTF
-,TRBV7-3,TRBJ2-1,-,TGTGCCGGCAGCCCTACAGGGTGCCGAGTAGGGCAGTTCTTC,CAGSPTGCRVGQFF
TRBD2,TRBV20-1,TRBJ2-5,few,TGCAGTGCCGGCGGGACTAGCGGGCGAGAGACCCAGTACTTC,CSAGGTSGRETQYF
-,TRBV5-5,TRBJ1-3,medium-sized,TGTGCCAGCAGCTTGGACCCCGGCGGAAACACCATATATTTT,CASSLDPGGNTIYF
-,TRBV12-3/TRBV12-4,TRBJ1-2,many,TGTGCCAGCAGTTACCGGGGGGAGGCTGGCTACACCTTC,CASSYRGEAGYTF
TRBD1,TRBV3-1,TRBJ1-1,many,TGTGCCAGCAGCCTATTCTCCGGGACAGGGAAAGCTTTCTTT,CASSLFSGTGKAFF
-,TRBV20-1,TRBJ2-3,-,TGCAGTGTTGAGGAGGGCACAGATACGCAGTATTTT,CSVEEGTDTQYF
-,TRBV5-5,TRBJ2-5,many,TGTGCCAGCAGCTTGGCACACACCCAAGAGACCCAGTACTTC,CASSLAHTQETQYF
-,TRBV15,TRBJ2-5,many,TGTGCCACCAGCAGAGTCCCGGGGGCCTACGAGACCCAGTACTTC,CATSRVPGAYETQYF
TRBD2,TRBV19,TRBJ2-1,many,TGTGCCAGTAGTGCGGGAGGTACCTACAATGAGCAGTTCTTC,CASSAGGTYNEQFF
TRBD1,TRBV30,TRBJ1-3,-,TGTGCCTGGATGAGCTGGGACAGCTCTGGAAACACCATATATTTT,CAWMSWDSSGNTIYF
-,TRBV10-3,TRBJ2-2,-,TGTGCCATCAGTGAGTCGGCCAGTGCGAGCACCGGGGATCTGTTTTTT,CAISESASASTGDLFF
TRBD2,TRBV19,TRBJ2-3,-,TGTGCCAGTAGTCGGACTAGCGGGGGGCCAAGCACAGATACGCAGTATTTT,CASSRTSGGPSTDTQYF
-,TRBV6-5,TRBJ2-2,medium-sized,TGTGCCAGCAGTTACTCGGGGGTAACCGGGGAGCTGTTTTTT,CASSYSGVTGELFF
TRBD2,TRBV6-7,TRBJ2-1,-,TGTGCCAGCAGAATAGCGGGAAACTTGGGGGATGAGCAGTTCTTC,CASRIAGNLGDEQFF
TRBD2,TRBV28,TRBJ2-7,-,TGTGCCAGCAGCTCCGGGGGGACCTACGAGCAGTACTTC,CASSSGGTYEQYF
TRBD1,TRBV6-1,TRBJ2-7,-,TGTGCCAGCAGTCGGGGACAGACGTACTCCTACGAGCAGTACTTC,CASSRGQTYSYEQYF
-,TRBV20-1,TRBJ2-3,few,TGCAGTGCTAGAGATCTAGAGCGTCTAGTCACAGATACGCAGTATTTT,CSARDLERLVTDTQYF
-,TRBV29-1,TRBJ2-7,many,TGCAGCGCTCGGACCGAAAACTACGAGCAGTACTTC,CSARTENYEQYF